The sequence of this T cell receptor beta chain was determined in a study of blood T cell repertoires in COVID-19. Here immunoSEQ multiplex PCR was the method, and the copy in TCRdb shows in-frame clones only, minus some. Of about 250,000 clones in the sample, roughly 87% are singletons; the top ten hold around 0.8%. There are 14 residues in the CDR3. Germline CDR1 reads SQVTM; CDR2 reads ANQGSEA. The V and J ends lost 7 bases and 4 bases, in that order; junction bases with no gene match: 5. The sequence was collected from a woman aged 25 to 39 with acute or convalescent COVID-19. The sequenced sample consisted of peripheral blood. The V gene is TRBV29-1, the J gene TRBJ2-1, with 12 bases lining up with TRBD2. The CDR3 here is CSAETSGSYNEQFF. In DNA, the CDR3 is TGCAGCGCTGAGACTAGCGGGAGTTACAATGAGCAGTTCTTC.